The clone carrying this T cell receptor beta chain was recorded a few times. Its target is not known. This sample stems from a study of beta chain features in type 1 diabetes. A heparinised blood draw that averaged about 100 mL was obtained once from each donor. CD4+ naive, central memory, regulatory and stem cell-like memory subsets were isolated by sorting on CD45RO/CCR7/CD25/CD127/CD95/CD27. Findings and limits, study-wide: VDJ junctions from patients with type 1 diabetes contained fewer insertions and more deletions. Type 1 diabetes patients had TCRB CDR3s that were shorter (moderately but significantly so) in all four CD4+ subsets.

TCRB transcripts that were expressed got sequenced, as all of the isolated RNA had been reverse transcribed. TCRdb keeps only in-frame clones here, not all; method: immunoSEQ multiplex PCR. This sample has roughly 150,000 clones, with 7.8% found just once. This sequence originates from a woman in her thirties or forties with type 1 diabetes. Sequenced sample: central memory CD4+ T cells from blood.

CDR3 in amino acids: CASSLIAGLSADTQYF. In DNA form, the CDR3 reads TGTGCCAGCAGCTTAATAGCGGGGCTTTCCGCCGATACGCAGTATTTT. The chain links TRBV11-2 to TRBJ2-3; 8 nucleotides agree with TRBD2. Unmatched junction bases numbered 10, after V lost 2 bases and J lost 6 bases. This CDR3 region has 16 residues. Germline-derived CDR1 and CDR2 are SGHAT and FQNNGV. Looking up the rest from reference TRBV11-2 and TRBJ2-3 gives the full variable domain: EAGVAQSPRYKIIEKRQSVAFWCNPISGHATLYWYQQILGQGPKLLIQFQNNGVVDDSQLPKDRFSAERLKGVDSTLKIQPAKLEDSAVYLCASSLIAGLSADTQYFGPGTRLTVL.